What follows are 19 T cell receptor beta chains derived from one specimen sequenced in a study of CD8+CD57+ T cells in acquired aplastic anemia (dated by TCRdb to 2016 to 2019). The patients picked for sequencing were ones in whom flow cytometry had shown an expansion of CD8+CD57+ cells. For sequencing, an Illumina HiSeq 2000 was employed. Genomic DNA was used as template for profiling of TCR beta VDJ combinations and CDR3 sequences. The raw public reads went through TCRdb reprocessing: fastp at Q25, MiXCR clone calling, in-frame beta chains kept. Rows with a matching CDR3 protein are joined into one entry that keeps the most common DNA and genes. This sample comprises 120,000 or so distinct CDR3 sequences, nearly 40% of them detected only once. The top ten clones comprise approximately 2.6% of the sample. The sample comprised sorted CD4+, CD8+, or CD8+CD57+ T cells (not recorded which) from PBMCs. All receptors come from a human donor with aplastic anemia.

This clonotype was seen at least ten times. A clone one base away is much larger, so this may be a read error. The V call is TRBV10-3, the J call TRBJ1-1; TRBD1 matches at 10 bases. The CDR3 runs 17 residues. CDR1 and CDR2 from the germline V gene are ENHRY and SYGVKD. The CDR3, as DNA: TGTACCATCAGTGAAAGACAGGGGGCCGTCTTAGGGACTGAAGCTTTCTTT. Amino acids: CTISERQGAVLGTEAFF.

This clonotype has a count of ten or more. The V and J genes are TRBV6-1 and TRBJ1-6; D is possibly TRBD1 (5 bases). CDR3 length: 15 residues. The germline V gene has CDR1 MNHNS and CDR2 SASEGT. With 8 bases removed from V and 9 bases from J, the gap between germline ends came to 20 bases. Here the CDR3 reads CASVRTGGKGSPLHF. As DNA, the CDR3 is TGTGCCAGCGTCCGAACCGGGGGAAAAGGTTCACCCCTCCACTTT.

At least ten counts were recorded for this clonotype. The rearrangement links TRBV5-5 to TRBJ1-4; D possibly corresponds to TRBD1 (6 bases). The CDR3 length is 16 residues. V was cut by 4 bases and J by 2 bases, with 15 bases left in between. Germline values: CDR1 SGHKS, CDR2 YYEKEE (reference sequence). The CDR3 nucleotides are TGTGCCAGCAGCATTGGACAGACTAGGACTAATGAAAAACTGTTTTTT. It yields the protein CASSIGQTRTNEKLFF.

Ten or more counts support this clonotype. This chain uses TRBV2 with TRBJ1-5, with unresolved D. The CDR3 is 13 amino acids. The germline gives CDR1 SNHLY, CDR2 FYNNEI. The V gene lost 9 bases and the J gene lost 4 bases, with 13 bases spanning the gap. The CDR3 is CASERNPNQPQHF. In DNA, the CDR3 is TGTGCCAGTGAAAGGAACCCGAATCAGCCCCAGCATTTT.

This clonotype was recorded once. It may be a read error: a sequence one base away is much more abundant. No conserved phenylalanine or tryptophan is present at the end of the CDR3, so a read error is the likely explanation. This rearrangement joins TRBV6-1 to TRBJ2-7; 9 bases agree with TRBD1. The CDR3 length is 14 residues. V lost 9 bases, J lost 1 base, and 7 bases stayed unmatched. Germline CDR1 and CDR2: MNHNS and SASEGT. This CDR3 reads CASSKGTGSYEQYI. In DNA, the CDR3 is TGTGCCAGTAGTAAGGGGACAGGGTCCTACGAGCAGTACATC.

The genes are TRBV29-1 and TRBJ1-1; tentatively, D is TRBD1 (5 bases). CDR3 size: 12 residues. Per the germline V gene, CDR1 is SQVTM and CDR2 is ANQGSEA. The V and J ends lost 3 bases and 8 bases respectively, with 13 bases between them. The CDR3 protein is CSVEQGRWEAFF. The CDR3 DNA reads as TGCAGCGTTGAGCAGGGCAGATGGGAAGCTTTCTTT.

The chain is built from TRBV24-1 and TRBJ1-1; 7 bases are a match to TRBD1. Trimming removed 9 bases from V and 0 bases from J; junction bases left unmatched: 3. Germline lookup yields CDR1 KGHDR and CDR2 SFDVKD. The CDR3 length is 13 residues. The CDR3 coding sequence is TGTGCCACCTCGACAGGGATGAACACTGAAGCTTTCTTT. Translated, it gives CATSTGMNTEAFF.

This clonotype was seen a handful of times. A much larger clone lies one base from this, so it may be a read error. This rearrangement joins TRBV5-4 to TRBJ1-3; D ambiguous. CDR1 and CDR2 (germline): SGHNT, YYREEE (reference sequence). This CDR3 is 13 amino acids long. In nucleotides, the CDR3 is TGTGCCAGCAAGAGGGAGAATGGAAACGCCATATATTTT. Its translation is CASKRENGNAIYF.

This clonotype was detected many times. CDR3 region: CASSLGGASTDTQYF. The CDR3 DNA follows: TGTGCCAGCAGCTTGGGGGGGGCCAGCACAGATACGCAGTATTTT. This rearrangement joins TRBV11-2 to TRBJ2-3; possible D gene TRBD2, 7 bases. The CDR3 has 15 residues. Looked up from germline, CDR1 is SGHAT and CDR2 is FQNNGV. With 3 bases removed from V and 0 bases from J, the gap between germline ends came to 10 bases.

This clonotype has ten or more counts. V gene TRBV7-2 combines with J gene TRBJ1-6, with D uncertain. This CDR3 is built from 14 residues. The germline gives CDR1 SGHTA, CDR2 FQGNSA. Trimming pared 5 bases from V and 7 bases from J, leaving 12 bases between. CDR3 protein: CASSREVSNSPLHF. The CDR3 region has the DNA TGTGCCAGCAGCAGGGAGGTGAGCAATTCACCCCTCCACTTT.

The genes are TRBV14 and TRBJ2-5; D gene unclear. Trimming took 0 bases from V and 4 from J, leaving 12 bases between them. Germline values: CDR1 SGHDN, CDR2 FVKESK. This CDR3 has 15 residues. The CDR3 DNA reads as TGTGCCAGCAGCCAAGAGATTACTTGGGGAGAGACCCAGTACTTC. The encoded protein is CASSQEITWGETQYF.

This chain joins TRBV7-2 and TRBJ2-2; 8 bases match TRBD2. Trimming cost V 2 bases and J 8 bases; bases outside gene matches: 1. The CDR3 covers 13 residues. The germline gives CDR1 SGHTA, CDR2 FQGNSA. The chain's CDR3 is CASSLRLAGELFF. DNA for the CDR3: TGTGCCAGCAGCTTACGACTAGCGGGGGAGCTGTTTTTT.

This clonotype was counted ten times or more. The chain is built from TRBV5-1 and TRBJ2-2; D perhaps matches TRBD2 (6 bases). CDR1 and CDR2 (germline): SGHRS, YFSETQ. The ends were cut back, 4 bases at V and 5 bases at J, with 21 bases in the middle. The CDR3 loop spans 17 amino acids. This CDR3 reads CASSQGGWGVVTGELFF. CDR3 DNA: TGCGCCAGCAGCCAAGGAGGGTGGGGCGTTGTGACCGGGGAGCTGTTTTTT.

This chain connects TRBV10-3 to TRBJ1-1, with 7 positions matching TRBD1. CDR3 length: 15 amino acids. V shed 3 bases, J shed 6 bases, and the junction held 10 bases outside the gene matches. Per germline, CDR1 ENHRY and CDR2 SYGVKD. The CDR3 DNA reads TGTGCCATCAGTGAAAGAGGGGGCGCGGAACCTGAAGCTTTCTTT. It encodes CAISERGGAEPEAFF.

This clonotype was recorded many times. The chain carries TRBV5-6 and TRBJ1-1; 8 nucleotides agree with TRBD1. CDR1 and CDR2 (germline): SGHDT, YYEEEE. V lost 4 bases and J lost 3; bases outside the gene matches: 5. This CDR3 contains 14 residues. The CDR3, as DNA: TGTGCCAGCAGCAAGGACAGGGCGGACACTGAAGCTTTCTTT. Protein: CASSKDRADTEAFF.

This clonotype was recorded at least ten times. V usage is TRBV20-1 and J usage is TRBJ1-1; TRBD1 aligns across 8 bases. Trimming took 4 bases from V and 1 from J; bases not matched to a gene: 5. This CDR3 spans 14 amino acids. The germline V gene has CDR1 DFQATT and CDR2 SNEGSKA (reference sequence). The CDR3 loop reads CSATAGTGNTEAFF. The CDR3 nucleotides are TGCAGTGCTACCGCCGGGACAGGGAACACTGAAGCTTTCTTT.

The chain joins TRBV7-3 to TRBJ2-2; D gene unclear. The CDR3 loop spans 12 amino acids. Trimming pared 7 bases from V and 7 bases from J, leaving 10 bases between. The germline V gene has CDR1 SGHTA and CDR2 FQGTGA. Here the CDR3 DNA reads TGTGCCAGCAATCGGGTGGGCGGGGAGCTGTTTTTT. This gives the protein CASNRVGGELFF.

The chain recombines TRBV6-2 or TRBV6-3 with TRBJ2-2; D ambiguous. Germline CDR1 is MNHEY and CDR2 is SVGEGT. Between the trimmed V and J ends, which lost 7 bases and 0 bases, there was a span of 6 bases. There are 13 residues in the CDR3. The CDR3 sequence is CASIVPNTGELFF. CDR3 coding DNA: TGTGCCAGCATAGTACCGAACACCGGGGAGCTGTTTTTT.

This clonotype has a count of ten or more. The rearrangement links TRBV11-1 to TRBJ1-1; TRBD1 aligns across 9 bases. The V and J ends lost 0 bases and 10 bases, in that order; junction bases with no gene match: 9. The CDR3 is 15 amino acids. Germline lookup yields CDR1 SGHAT and CDR2 FQDESV (reference sequence). The CDR3 is CASSLAGTGRHTAFF. DNA of the CDR3: TGTGCCAGCAGCTTAGCAGGGACAGGGAGGCACACAGCTTTCTTT.